These 21 T cell receptor beta chains originate from one sample sequenced in a study of neoadjuvant anti-PD-1 for oral cavity cancer. The assay was immunoSEQ multiplex PCR, and TCRdb's table has in-frame clones only and misses some. The table lists around 62,000 clones, approximately 80% of them singletons. The sequencing here drew on PBMCs, taken before nivolumab (anti-PD-1) treatment. The receptors here all came from a person aged 40 to 85 with oral cavity squamous cell carcinoma.

The chain joins TRBV30 to TRBJ2-1; D is possibly TRBD2 (6 bases). This CDR3 contains 15 residues. Germline CDR1 is GTSNPN and CDR2 is SVGIG (reference sequence). V was clipped by 5 bases and J by 0 bases, with 14 bases between them. CDR3 protein: CAWGGTGSSYNEQFF. CDR3 bases: TGTGCCTGGGGGGGGACCGGGAGCTCCTACAATGAGCAGTTCTTC.

The V gene is TRBV6-4, the J gene TRBJ1-1; 8 bases match TRBD1. Germline CDR1 is MRHNA and CDR2 is SNTAGT. Unmatched junction bases numbered 14, after V lost 6 bases and J lost 11 bases. There are 14 residues in the CDR3. CDR3 region: CASRAVTGALIAFF. The CDR3 DNA sequence: TGTGCCAGCAGGGCCGTGACAGGGGCCCTAATCGCTTTCTTT.

The CDR3 region is CASTAGQGKQFF. The CDR3, as DNA: TGCGCCAGCACCGCGGGACAGGGTAAGCAGTTCTTC. V and J are TRBV10-2 and TRBJ2-1; 9 bases match TRBD1. The V gene end was trimmed by 7 bases and the J gene end by 11 bases; junction bases not matched to a gene: 6. The germline gives CDR1 WSHSY, CDR2 SAAADI. The CDR3 loop spans 12 amino acids.

This chain links TRBV19 with TRBJ2-2, with 8 bases matching TRBD1. Germline CDR1 is LNHDA and CDR2 is SQIVND (reference sequence). V gave up 10 bases and J gave up 4 bases; unmatched junction bases: 5. The CDR3 extends over 13 amino acids. The CDR3 spells CATRQGSTGELFF. CDR3 bases: TGTGCCACCCGACAGGGGAGCACCGGGGAGCTGTTTTTT. The full variable domain, its missing parts supplied by reference TRBV19 and TRBJ2-2, is DGGITQSPKYLFRKEGQNVTLSCEQNLNHDAMYWYRQDPGQGLRLIYYSQIVNDFQKGDIAEGYSVSREKKESFPLTVTSAQKNPTAFYLCATRQGSTGELFFGEGSRLTVL.

This chain links TRBV13 with TRBJ2-1, with D unclear. Trimming took 0 bases from V and 6 from J, leaving 9 bases between them. Germline V gives CDR1 PRHDT, CDR2 FYEKMQ (reference sequence). The CDR3 extends over 14 amino acids. CDR3 amino acids: CASSLGGWFNEQFF. For the CDR3, the DNA is TGTGCCAGCAGCTTAGGAGGCTGGTTCAATGAGCAGTTCTTC.

This clone was recorded only once. This sequence joins TRBV28 and TRBJ1-1; D might be TRBD1 (6 bases). This CDR3 comprises 14 residues. Between the trimmed V and J ends, which lost 6 bases and 4 bases, there was a span of 15 bases. Germline V gene sequence: CDR1 MDHEN, CDR2 SYDVKM. CDR3 amino acids: CASSPGGVSTEAFF. Written as DNA, the CDR3 is TGTGCCAGCAGCCCCGGGGGCGTGAGCACTGAAGCTTTCTTT.

This chain connects TRBV6-1 to TRBJ1-1; 9 nucleotides align to TRBD1. V was clipped by 1 base and J by 6 bases; unmatched bases: 6. The CDR3 has 15 amino acids. The germline V gene encodes CDR1 MNHNS and CDR2 SASEGT. The CDR3: CASSEDRGQGSEAFF. The DNA for the CDR3 is TGTGCCAGCAGTGAAGATAGGGGACAGGGTTCTGAAGCTTTCTTT.

This clone has just a few counts. The rearrangement joins TRBV7-2 to TRBJ1-1, with D maybe TRBD1 (6 bases). The CDR3 is made up of 13 amino acids. V shed 4 bases and J shed 6 bases, with 12 bases lying between them. Germline V gene data show CDR1 as SGHTA and CDR2 as FQGNSA. DNA for the CDR3: TGTGCCAGCAGCTCCGGGTCAGGGGCTGAAGCTTTCTTT. Protein: CASSSGSGAEAFF.

V gene TRBV28 combines with J gene TRBJ1-2; D is ambiguous. This CDR3 has 13 residues. V lost 2 bases and J lost 4, with 8 bases in between. CDR1 MDHEN and CDR2 SYDVKM come from the germline V gene. The CDR3 is CASSLTGIYGYTF. The CDR3 region has the DNA TGTGCCAGCAGTTTAACTGGGATCTATGGCTACACCTTC.

The chain joins TRBV5-6 to TRBJ1-2; D not certain. The CDR3 contains 12 residues. Germline V gene sequence: CDR1 SGHDT, CDR2 YYEEEE. The V gene lost 1 base and the J gene lost 6 bases, with 7 bases spanning the gap. The CDR3 spells CASSLIQDGYTF. The DNA for the CDR3 is TGTGCCAGCAGCTTGATTCAGGATGGCTACACCTTC.

This sequence joins TRBV9 and TRBJ1-1; weak D call: TRBD1 (5 bases). The CDR3 is made up of 14 amino acids. Trimming removed 4 bases from V and 5 bases from J, with 15 bases in between. The V gene's germline CDR1 is SGDLS and CDR2 YYNGEE. The CDR3 region has the DNA TGTGCCAGCAGCCCTAGGGGCAGCAGGACTGAAGCTTTCTTT. It translates to CASSPRGSRTEAFF.

V usage is TRBV7-2 and J usage is TRBJ2-7; the match to TRBD2 covers 7 bases. The V and J ends lost 1 base and 2 bases, in that order; junction bases with no gene match: 5. Germline V lookup: CDR1 SGHTA, CDR2 FQGNSA. This CDR3 has 15 amino acids. The CDR3 region has the DNA TGTGCCAGCAGCTTAGAGGGAGCGGGAACCTACGAGCAGTACTTC. Protein sequence: CASSLEGAGTYEQYF.

The rearrangement joins TRBV5-1 to TRBJ2-5, with TRBD1 matching over 10 bases. The V and J ends lost 5 bases and 1 base, in that order; junction bases with no gene match: 5. The length of the CDR3 is 15 residues. The germline V gene has CDR1 SGHRS and CDR2 YFSETQ. The CDR3 DNA reads TGCGCCAGCAGGCCAGGGACAGGGGTCCAAGAGACCCAGTACTTC. Translation: CASRPGTGVQETQYF.

The chain couples TRBV29-1 to TRBJ2-1; D is ambiguous. The CDR3 runs to 13 residues. Trimming took off 0 bases at V and 4 bases at J, with 7 bases between the two ends. Germline V gene sequence: CDR1 SQVTM, CDR2 ANQGSEA. The CDR3: CSVEEVTYNEQFF. The CDR3 DNA reads TGCAGCGTTGAAGAGGTCACTTACAATGAGCAGTTCTTC.

This clone has a single count. The rearrangement uses TRBV10-3 and TRBJ2-7, with a tentative D call TRBD2 (6 bases). There are 15 residues in the CDR3. The germline gives CDR1 ENHRY, CDR2 SYGVKD. Trimming pared 6 bases from V and 1 base from J, leaving 16 bases between. The DNA for the CDR3 is TGTGCCATCAGGGCGGAGGGCAGGCCTTCCTACGAGCAGTACTTC. Translating gives CAIRAEGRPSYEQYF.

This clone was counted many times. Here the CDR3 reads CASFPAGANVLTF. The CDR3 DNA follows: TGTGCCAGTTTCCCAGCCGGGGCCAACGTCCTGACTTTC. The V gene is TRBV7-9, the J gene TRBJ2-6; D call uncertain. The V gene's germline CDR1 is SEHNR and CDR2 FQNEAQ (reference sequence). V lost 9 bases and J lost 4, with 10 bases in between. CDR3 length: 13 amino acids.

The V call is TRBV4-1, the J call TRBJ2-7; 9 bases are shared with TRBD1. V lost 5 bases and J lost 2; bases outside the gene matches: 16. The CDR3 is made up of 18 amino acids. Germline values: CDR1 MGHRA, CDR2 YSYEKL. The CDR3 DNA follows: TGCGCCAGCAGCTTTTACATTCCTGGAGGGACAGGGACCTACGAGCAGTACTTC. Translating gives CASSFYIPGGTGTYEQYF.

This clone occurred once. The chain has TRBV6-5 and TRBJ2-7, with D possibly TRBD2 on 7 matching bases. The CDR3 contains 14 residues. Germline V gene lookup returns CDR1 MNHEY and CDR2 SVGAGI. Between the trimmed V and J ends, which lost 6 bases and 3 bases, there was a span of 15 bases. The CDR3 protein is CASSPKGGGYEQYF. CDR3 sequence (DNA): TGTGCCAGCAGCCCGAAGGGGGGGGGCTACGAGCAGTACTTC.

The chain is built from TRBV19 and TRBJ1-1; the D gene is possibly TRBD1 (5 bases). Germline V gene sequence: CDR1 LNHDA, CDR2 SQIVND (reference sequence). Trimming left V 1 base short and J 2 bases short, with 11 bases between. CDR3 length: 15 amino acids. The CDR3 bases are TGTGCCAGTAGTATAGCCGGGGCCTCAAACACTGAAGCTTTCTTT. Translating gives CASSIAGASNTEAFF.

V and J are TRBV29-1 and TRBJ2-1; 9 bases map to TRBD2. The CDR3 runs to 16 residues. In germline, CDR1 is SQVTM, CDR2 ANQGSEA. With V trimmed by 2 bases and J by 7 bases, 12 bases remained unmatched. The CDR3 reads CSVESVAGGRDNEQFF. For the CDR3, the DNA is TGCAGCGTTGAAAGTGTGGCGGGAGGGCGTGATAATGAGCAGTTCTTC.

This chain connects TRBV6-4 to TRBJ1-5; D not resolved. V shed 5 bases and J shed 4 bases, with 9 bases lying between them. This CDR3 has 13 amino acids. Germline V gene sequence: CDR1 MRHNA, CDR2 SNTAGT. The chain's CDR3 is CASSRTGNQPQHF. CDR3 nucleotides: TGTGCCAGCAGTCGGACCGGGAATCAGCCCCAGCATTTT.